This T cell receptor beta chain was found in a study of CD8+CD57+ T cells in acquired aplastic anemia. In the study overall: 3.2 ug was the average amount of DNA from sorted CD4+ and CD8+ cells.

As regards this clonotype: As yet, its antigen is unknown.

CDR3 and TCR beta VDJ profiling relied on a genomic DNA template. From the reads, TCRdb called clonotypes with MiXCR, one entry per CDR3 protein. Of approximately 270,000 distinct CDR3 sequences listed, 56% are singletons. The CDR3 is made up of 11 amino acids. From germline, CDR1 is MGHDK and CDR2 SYGVNS. Between the trimmed V and J ends, which lost 8 bases and 4 bases, there was a span of 7 bases. Study-level findings and limits: Patients had around 28 CD8+ CDR3 sequences in common with controls (the shared set).

V gene TRBV25-1 combines with J gene TRBJ2-3; D gene uncertain. This clonotype originated in a human donor with severe aplastic anemia or a healthy control (not recorded which). Sequencing used sorted CD4+, CD8+, or CD8+CD57+ T cells (not recorded which) from PBMCs. CDR3 DNA: TGTGCCAGCGGTACCGCAGATACGCAGTATTTT. It translates to CASGTADTQYF.